This is a list of T cell receptor beta chains from one sample in a study of Ad26.COV2.S vaccination and SARS-CoV-2 variants. TCRdb's copy holds only in-frame clones and misses some; the assay was immunoSEQ multiplex PCR. Of a few hundred thousand clones in the sample, about 90% were seen once. Sequencing used peripheral blood, obtained in a trial of Ad26.COV2.S vaccine versus placebo. Source of these receptors: a person between 18 and 65 years old who received the Ad26.COV2.S COVID-19 vaccine or a placebo. The CDR3 runs from the conserved cysteine through the conserved F or W. D genes are given only for firm matches. Clone size is shown for a subset of rows, as once, few, many or a class of expanded clone.

clone size: .; J gene: TRBJ1-2; V gene: TRBV11-2; D gene: .; CDR3 DNA: TGTGCCAGCAGCCCCCTGCTGGGTCGGGAGGGCTACACCTTC; CDR3 protein: CASSPLLGREGYTF
clone size: .; J gene: TRBJ2-3; V gene: TRBV11-2; D gene: .; CDR3 DNA: TGTGCCAGCAGGTCCAACCAGAGGGGGGCAACAGATACGCAGTATTTT; CDR3 protein: CASRSNQRGATDTQYF
clone size: .; J gene: TRBJ1-6; V gene: TRBV15; D gene: .; CDR3 DNA: TGTGCCACCAGCAGAGGAGGAGCTTACTATAATTCACCCCTCCACTTT; CDR3 protein: CATSRGGAYYNSPLHF
clone size: .; J gene: TRBJ2-5; V gene: TRBV18; D gene: .; CDR3 DNA: TGTGCCAGCTCACCTCCGGGTCAGGGGTACCAAGAGACCCAGTACTTC; CDR3 protein: CASSPPGQGYQETQYF
clone size: .; J gene: TRBJ1-5; V gene: TRBV7-9; D gene: .; CDR3 DNA: TGTGCCAGCAGCTTAACAGGGAACCAGCCCCAGCATTTT; CDR3 protein: CASSLTGNQPQHF
clone size: .; J gene: TRBJ1-5; V gene: TRBV19; D gene: .; CDR3 DNA: TGTGCCAGTAGTACAATTGGGAATCAGCCCCAGCATTTT; CDR3 protein: CASSTIGNQPQHF
clone size: .; J gene: TRBJ1-3; V gene: TRBV5-1; D gene: TRBD1; CDR3 DNA: TGCGCCAGCAGCAGACAGGGTCCATCCTCTGGAAACACCATATATTTT; CDR3 protein: CASSRQGPSSGNTIYF
clone size: .; J gene: TRBJ2-7; V gene: TRBV19; D gene: TRBD1; CDR3 DNA: TGTGCCAGTAAGGACAGGGCAGGAGGGCAGTACTTC; CDR3 protein: CASKDRAGGQYF
clone size: few; J gene: TRBJ1-5; V gene: TRBV19; D gene: .; CDR3 DNA: TGTGCCAGTGCAGACCCCCAGTATAGCAATCAGCCCCAGCATTTT; CDR3 protein: CASADPQYSNQPQHF
clone size: .; J gene: TRBJ1-5; V gene: TRBV27; D gene: TRBD1; CDR3 DNA: TGTGCCAGCAGTTTAGATCACAGGGGGGCCCAGCCCCAGCATTTT; CDR3 protein: CASSLDHRGAQPQHF
clone size: .; J gene: TRBJ1-1; V gene: TRBV29-1; D gene: .; CDR3 DNA: TGCAGCGTTGAAGAGGGGTGGAACACTGAAGCTTTCTTT; CDR3 protein: CSVEEGWNTEAFF
clone size: .; J gene: TRBJ1-2; V gene: TRBV4-2; D gene: .; CDR3 DNA: TGTGCCAGCAGCCAAGGGTCGCAGGGCCTTATCTATGGCTACACCTTC; CDR3 protein: CASSQGSQGLIYGYTF
clone size: .; J gene: TRBJ1-5; V gene: TRBV6-1; D gene: .; CDR3 DNA: TGTGCCAGCAGTGAATACAGGGCGCTTGGAGTAAATCAGCCCCAGCATTTT; CDR3 protein: CASSEYRALGVNQPQHF
clone size: .; J gene: TRBJ2-7; V gene: TRBV7-7; D gene: TRBD1; CDR3 DNA: TGTGCCAGCAGCCCGGTGGGCCAGGGGGCGCGTTTTGCGGAGGAGCAGTACTTC; CDR3 protein: CASSPVGQGARFAEEQYF
clone size: .; J gene: TRBJ1-6; V gene: TRBV7-8; D gene: .; CDR3 DNA: TGTGCCAGCAGCCGCGGGACGGGCGGGTATAATTCACCCCTCCACTTT; CDR3 protein: CASSRGTGGYNSPLHF
clone size: .; J gene: TRBJ2-7; V gene: TRBV5-4; D gene: TRBD1; CDR3 DNA: TGTGCCAGCAGAAAAGCGGGACAGGGGGCCTTCTACGAGCAGTACTTC; CDR3 protein: CASRKAGQGAFYEQYF
clone size: .; J gene: TRBJ2-7; V gene: TRBV6-5; D gene: TRBD2; CDR3 DNA: TGTGCCAGCAGTTTAGAGACCGGGGGGTCCTACGAGCAGTACTTC; CDR3 protein: CASSLETGGSYEQYF
clone size: .; J gene: TRBJ2-3; V gene: TRBV18; D gene: TRBD1; CDR3 DNA: TGTGCCAGCTCTCGGGACAGGGGCACAGATACGCAGTATTTT; CDR3 protein: CASSRDRGTDTQYF
clone size: .; J gene: TRBJ1-1; V gene: TRBV15; D gene: TRBD1; CDR3 DNA: TGTGCCACCAGCAGAGGGACAGGAGTTGAAGCTTTCTTT; CDR3 protein: CATSRGTGVEAFF
clone size: once; J gene: TRBJ1-4; V gene: TRBV19; D gene: .; CDR3 DNA: TGTGCCAGTAGTACTGGGTCAGCTAATAATGAAAAACTGTTTTTT; CDR3 protein: CASSTGSANNEKLFF
clone size: once; J gene: TRBJ1-1; V gene: TRBV9; D gene: .; CDR3 DNA: TGTGCCAGCAGCGTAGTTCAAACACCGAACACTGAAGCTTTCTTT; CDR3 protein: CASSVVQTPNTEAFF
clone size: .; J gene: TRBJ1-1; V gene: TRBV7-6; D gene: TRBD1; CDR3 DNA: TGTGCCAGCAGCTTACCCGGGACAGGGACTGAAGCTTTCTTT; CDR3 protein: CASSLPGTGTEAFF
clone size: .; J gene: TRBJ1-5; V gene: TRBV6-5; D gene: .; CDR3 DNA: TGTGCCAGCAGCCAGGAACTCAATCAGCCCCAGCATTTT; CDR3 protein: CASSQELNQPQHF
clone size: .; J gene: TRBJ1-2; V gene: TRBV5-1; D gene: .; CDR3 DNA: TGCGCCAGCAGCTTGGGGGCAGGGACTGGCTACACCTTC; CDR3 protein: CASSLGAGTGYTF
clone size: .; J gene: TRBJ1-1; V gene: TRBV15; D gene: .; CDR3 DNA: TGTGCCACCAGCCGGGGGACGGCTGCCCTTCGGGGCGAAGCTTTCTTT; CDR3 protein: CATSRGTAALRGEAFF
clone size: .; J gene: TRBJ1-2; V gene: TRBV6-1; D gene: TRBD1; CDR3 DNA: TGTGCCAGCAGTGAAGCGACAGGGGGTGGGTATGGCTACACCTTC; CDR3 protein: CASSEATGGGYGYTF
clone size: .; J gene: TRBJ1-1; V gene: TRBV29-1; D gene: .; CDR3 DNA: TGCAGCGTTACGGGTGGGAACACTGAAGCTTTCTTT; CDR3 protein: CSVTGGNTEAFF
clone size: .; J gene: TRBJ2-7; V gene: TRBV7-2; D gene: TRBD2; CDR3 DNA: TGTGCCAGCAGCTTAGGTAGCGGGGGTGCCTACGAGCAGTACTTC; CDR3 protein: CASSLGSGGAYEQYF
clone size: .; J gene: TRBJ2-5; V gene: TRBV7-3; D gene: TRBD1; CDR3 DNA: TGTGCCAGCAGCTTGGACAGGGGCCCTTGGGAGACCCAGTACTTC; CDR3 protein: CASSLDRGPWETQYF
clone size: .; J gene: TRBJ1-1; V gene: TRBV6-5; D gene: TRBD1; CDR3 DNA: TGTGCCAGCAGTCAATACCGACAGGGGTTGGGTGAAGCTTTCTTT; CDR3 protein: CASSQYRQGLGEAFF
clone size: .; J gene: TRBJ2-5; V gene: TRBV12-3/TRBV12-4; D gene: TRBD1; CDR3 DNA: TGTGCCAGCAGTTTTACAGGGGGCCAGACCCAGTACTTC; CDR3 protein: CASSFTGGQTQYF
clone size: .; J gene: TRBJ1-2; V gene: TRBV19; D gene: .; CDR3 DNA: TGTGCCAGTAGTCTCTGGGGGGACGGCTACACCTTC; CDR3 protein: CASSLWGDGYTF
clone size: .; J gene: TRBJ1-1; V gene: TRBV27; D gene: .; CDR3 DNA: TGTGCCAGCAGTTTAGATTATAACACTGAAGCTTTCTTT; CDR3 protein: CASSLDYNTEAFF
clone size: .; J gene: TRBJ2-5; V gene: TRBV7-9; D gene: TRBD1; CDR3 DNA: TGTGCCAGCAGCCGGGACAGACTAGAGACCCAGTACTTC; CDR3 protein: CASSRDRLETQYF
clone size: .; J gene: TRBJ2-1; V gene: TRBV5-1; D gene: .; CDR3 DNA: TGCGCCAGCAGCTCTGTTGGGTACAATGAGCAGTTCTTC; CDR3 protein: CASSSVGYNEQFF
clone size: .; J gene: TRBJ2-7; V gene: TRBV6-5; D gene: .; CDR3 DNA: TGTGCCAGCAGTTACTCGAAAGCGAAGGCCTACGAGCAGTACTTC; CDR3 protein: CASSYSKAKAYEQYF
clone size: .; J gene: TRBJ2-7; V gene: TRBV5-5; D gene: .; CDR3 DNA: TGTGCCAGCAGCTTGGTGCTTGGGGGCACCTACGAGCAGTACTTC; CDR3 protein: CASSLVLGGTYEQYF
clone size: .; J gene: TRBJ1-1; V gene: TRBV7-2; D gene: .; CDR3 DNA: TGTGCCAGCAGCTTGGCGACAGGTTTAAACACTGAAGCTTTCTTT; CDR3 protein: CASSLATGLNTEAFF
clone size: .; J gene: TRBJ1-1; V gene: TRBV4-2; D gene: TRBD1; CDR3 DNA: TGTGCCAGCAGCCAAGGACCTCAGGGGGGCACTGAAGCTTTCTTT; CDR3 protein: CASSQGPQGGTEAFF
clone size: .; J gene: TRBJ2-7; V gene: TRBV19; D gene: TRBD2; CDR3 DNA: TGTGCCAGTACCCTAGCGGGAGGGCCGTACGAGCAGTACTTC; CDR3 protein: CASTLAGGPYEQYF
clone size: .; J gene: TRBJ2-1; V gene: TRBV10-1; D gene: TRBD2; CDR3 DNA: TGCGCCAGCAGTGAGGGACTAGCGGGTTTCAATGAGCAGTTCTTC; CDR3 protein: CASSEGLAGFNEQFF
clone size: .; J gene: TRBJ2-5; V gene: TRBV18; D gene: .; CDR3 DNA: TGTGCCAGCTCACCACCGGTTTTGGAGACCCAGTACTTC; CDR3 protein: CASSPPVLETQYF
clone size: .; J gene: TRBJ2-1; V gene: TRBV2; D gene: TRBD2; CDR3 DNA: TGTGCCATCGGGGGGTACGGTACCGCTCACCCCAATGAGCAGTTCTTC; CDR3 protein: CAIGGYGTAHPNEQFF
clone size: .; J gene: TRBJ2-3; V gene: TRBV5-1; D gene: .; CDR3 DNA: TGCGCCAGCAGCTTCAGGGACACAGATACGCAGTATTTT; CDR3 protein: CASSFRDTDTQYF
clone size: .; J gene: TRBJ2-7; V gene: TRBV27; D gene: TRBD1; CDR3 DNA: TGTGCCAGCAGTTTCGCGGGACAGGGAGCCGAGCAGTACTTC; CDR3 protein: CASSFAGQGAEQYF
clone size: .; J gene: TRBJ2-2; V gene: TRBV6-5; D gene: .; CDR3 DNA: TGTGCCAGCAGTTACATAGGGTCCGGGGAGCTGTTTTTT; CDR3 protein: CASSYIGSGELFF
clone size: .; J gene: TRBJ1-5; V gene: TRBV10-2; D gene: TRBD1; CDR3 DNA: TGCGCCAGCATTCCGGACAGGGAAAATCAGCCCCAGCATTTT; CDR3 protein: CASIPDRENQPQHF
clone size: .; J gene: TRBJ2-3; V gene: TRBV11-2; D gene: .; CDR3 DNA: TGTGCCAGCAGCCTTAAGGATACGCAGTATTTT; CDR3 protein: CASSLKDTQYF
clone size: .; J gene: TRBJ1-5; V gene: TRBV28; D gene: .; CDR3 DNA: TGTGCCAGTGACAGGTCGGTTAGCAATCAGCCCCAGCATTTT; CDR3 protein: CASDRSVSNQPQHF
clone size: .; J gene: TRBJ1-1; V gene: TRBV5-4; D gene: .; CDR3 DNA: TGTGCCAGCAGCTCCTGGACGGGGAACACTGAAGCTTTCTTT; CDR3 protein: CASSSWTGNTEAFF
clone size: .; J gene: TRBJ1-1; V gene: TRBV11-2; D gene: .; CDR3 DNA: TGTGCCAGCAGCCGGGTGAACACTGAAGCTTTCTTT; CDR3 protein: CASSRVNTEAFF
clone size: few; J gene: TRBJ1-2; V gene: TRBV10-1; D gene: TRBD1; CDR3 DNA: TGCGCCAGCAGCGGGACAGGGGACTACTATGGCTACACCTTC; CDR3 protein: CASSGTGDYYGYTF
clone size: .; J gene: TRBJ2-5; V gene: TRBV5-1; D gene: .; CDR3 DNA: TGCGCCAGCAGCTTTCTAGGGGCGGAGACCCAGTACTTC; CDR3 protein: CASSFLGAETQYF
clone size: .; J gene: TRBJ2-3; V gene: TRBV9; D gene: .; CDR3 DNA: TGTGCCAGCAGCGTAGGGCGGGGAGCGAGCACAGATACGCAGTATTTT; CDR3 protein: CASSVGRGASTDTQYF
clone size: .; J gene: TRBJ1-5; V gene: TRBV6-5; D gene: .; CDR3 DNA: TGTGCCAGCAGGCCCCGAGTCAGAGAGGATCAGCCCCAGCATTTT; CDR3 protein: CASRPRVREDQPQHF
clone size: .; J gene: TRBJ2-2; V gene: TRBV9; D gene: .; CDR3 DNA: TGTGCCAGCAGCGTAACGGTTGCGGGCGGGGAGCTGTTTTTT; CDR3 protein: CASSVTVAGGELFF
clone size: .; J gene: TRBJ1-2; V gene: TRBV30; D gene: .; CDR3 DNA: TGTGCCTGGAGTCCCCTGTCAGCCAGACCCTATGGCTACACCTTC; CDR3 protein: CAWSPLSARPYGYTF